The 16 T cell receptor beta chains in this list originate from one sample, sequenced in a study of blood T cell repertoires in COVID-19 (TCRdb year 2020). The library relied on the immunoSEQ multiplex PCR assay. What TCRdb holds here is the immuneACCESS table cut down to in-frame rearrangements. Part of the clones is not present; checked against another copy, under half of the missing clones reflect an unresolved V gene, and the others are unexplained. This sample lists some 300,000 clones; roughly 90% were detected once. The ten top clones hold around 0.96% of the sample. The sample taken for sequencing was peripheral blood. The receptors stem from a woman in her thirties or forties with COVID-19, enrolled during active disease.

In its sample, this clone was seen once. The chain is built from TRBV3-1 (or the pseudogene TRBV3-2) and TRBJ2-3; weak D call: TRBD1 (6 bases). This CDR3 has 19 amino acids. Trimming stripped 10 bases from V and 5 bases from J, with 34 bases between. Germline values: CDR1 LGHDT, CDR2 YNNKEL (reference sequence). CDR3 amino acids: CAIPGVRRGGEGVLDTQYF. CDR3 coding DNA: TGTGCCATCCCTGGGGTTCGCCGAGGGGGTGAGGGAGTTTTAGATACGCAGTATTTT.

The chain links TRBV28 to TRBJ1-2, with a weak D call TRBD1 (6 bases). In germline, CDR1 is MDHEN, CDR2 SYDVKM. The V end lost 6 bases, the J end lost 1 base, and 15 bases lay between the germline ends. The CDR3 consists of 15 residues. CDR3 in DNA: TGTGCCAGCAGGGGGGGGCAGGTTAGTAACTATGGCTACACCTTC. It codes for CASRGGQVSNYGYTF.

The chain combines TRBV10-3 with TRBJ2-5, with 7 bases matching TRBD2. The CDR3 is 13 residues long. Germline lookup yields CDR1 ENHRY and CDR2 SYGVKD. Trimming at V came to 6 bases and at J to 6 bases, leaving 7 bases not matched to a gene. Here the CDR3 reads CAISLAGDQTQYF. In DNA, the CDR3 is TGTGCCATCAGCCTGGCGGGAGATCAGACCCAGTACTTC.

V and J are TRBV19 and TRBJ2-5; D is unresolved. Trimming removed 3 bases at V and 7 bases at J, with 9 bases between. Germline CDR1 and CDR2: LNHDA and SQIVND (reference sequence). This CDR3 is 12 amino acids long. In DNA, the CDR3 is TGTGCCAGTAGTATTTTGACGGGGACCCAGTACTTC. Translation gives CASSILTGTQYF.

This chain joins TRBV9 and TRBJ1-1; D is ambiguous. V lost 0 bases and J lost 1, with 7 bases in between. The length of the CDR3 is 14 residues. Germline CDR1 SGDLS, CDR2 YYNGEE. The CDR3 is CASSVGAQNTEAFF. The CDR3 DNA sequence: TGTGCCAGCAGCGTAGGGGCACAGAACACTGAAGCTTTCTTT.

The chain combines TRBV18 with TRBJ2-4; 7 nucleotides line up with TRBD1. Looked up from germline, CDR1 is KGHSH and CDR2 is LQKENI. Trimming cost V 3 bases and J 10 bases; bases outside gene matches: 3. The CDR3 contains 12 residues. CDR3 bases: TGTGCCAGCTCACCGACAGGGTGGATTCAGTACTTC. It yields the protein CASSPTGWIQYF.

The V gene is TRBV27, the J gene TRBJ2-1; TRBD1 might be the D (6 bases). The V and J ends lost 6 bases and 6 bases respectively, with 9 bases between them. In germline, CDR1 is MNHEY, CDR2 SMNVEV (reference sequence). This CDR3 spans 12 amino acids. CDR3 loop: CASRGASNEQFF. The CDR3 nucleotides read TGTGCCAGCAGGGGGGCCAGCAATGAGCAGTTCTTC.

V gene TRBV6-5 combines with J gene TRBJ2-1; 9 bases agree with TRBD1. The CDR3 has 15 amino acids. The J segment lost 5 bases and the V segment lost 7 bases, leaving 9 bases of the junction unmatched. Germline V gene lookup returns CDR1 MNHEY and CDR2 SVGAGI. The CDR3: CASKKWGQGDNEQFF. CDR3 sequence (DNA): TGTGCCAGCAAAAAGTGGGGACAGGGTGACAATGAGCAGTTCTTC.

The genes are TRBV30 and TRBJ1-2; tentatively, D is TRBD1 (5 bases). Trimming took off 0 bases at V and 7 bases at J, with 21 bases between the two ends. CDR3 size: 16 residues. CDR1 is GTSNPN, CDR2 SVGIG, per germline (reference sequence). The CDR3 here is CAWSVRRGPAPGGYTF. The DNA for the CDR3 is TGTGCCTGGAGTGTAAGAAGGGGCCCAGCCCCTGGTGGCTACACCTTC.

The gene calls are TRBV28 and TRBJ2-1; 7 bases align to TRBD2. The V gene's germline CDR1 is MDHEN and CDR2 SYDVKM. V was pared by 7 bases and J by 3 bases, with 6 bases of the junction left unmatched. This CDR3 region has 14 residues. DNA of the CDR3: TGTGCCAGCATTGGGGCTAGCGGCTACAATGAGCAGTTCTTC. Encoded protein: CASIGASGYNEQFF.

The chain couples TRBV6-5 to TRBJ2-3, with no clear D. This CDR3 is built from 12 residues. Germline V gives CDR1 MNHEY, CDR2 SVGAGI. Between the trimmed V and J ends, which lost 6 bases and 2 bases, there was a span of 6 bases. DNA of the CDR3: TGTGCCAGCAGCTCTTACACAGATACGCAGTATTTT. This translates into CASSSYTDTQYF.

The sample holds a few counts of this clone. DNA for the CDR3: TGTGCCAGCAGCTTACTTATGGAGAAAGACAGGGGTCGCCGCTACGAGCAGTACTTC. Encoded protein: CASSLLMEKDRGRRYEQYF. The chain combines TRBV7-2 with TRBJ2-7; TRBD1 agrees at 8 bases. CDR3 size: 19 residues. V shed 2 bases, J shed 3 bases, and the junction held 18 bases outside the gene matches. Germline V gene data show CDR1 as SGHTA and CDR2 as FQGNSA. Full variable domain (missing parts from reference TRBV7-2 and TRBJ2-7): GAGVSQSPSNKVTEKGKDVELRCDPISGHTALYWYRQSLGQGLEFLIYFQGNSAPDKSGLPSDRFSAERTGGSVSTLTIQRTQQEDSAVYLCASSLLMEKDRGRRYEQYFGPGTRLTVT.

The gene calls are TRBV30 and TRBJ1-1; 9 bases line up with TRBD1. V trimming: 3 bases; J trimming: 5 bases; junction bases outside the gene matches: 10. This CDR3 has 15 residues. In germline, CDR1 is GTSNPN, CDR2 SVGIG (reference sequence). The CDR3 coding sequence is TGTGCCTGGAGCACAGGGGGCGCGATCAAGACTGAAGCTTTCTTT. As protein: CAWSTGGAIKTEAFF.

J is TRBJ1-2 and V is TRBV29-1; D might be TRBD1 (5 bases). V dropped 4 bases and J dropped 6 bases, with 15 bases sitting between them. Germline loops: CDR1 SQVTM, CDR2 ANQGSEA. The length of the CDR3 is 13 residues. CDR3: CSVARGAGDGYTF. In nucleotides, the CDR3 is TGCAGCGTTGCTAGAGGGGCGGGAGATGGCTACACCTTC. The full variable domain, rest sourced from reference TRBV29-1 and TRBJ1-2, is SAVISQKPSRDICQRGTSLTIQCQVDSQVTMMFWYRQQPGQSLTLIATANQGSEATYESGFVIDKFPISRPNLTFSTLTVSNMSPEDSSIYLCSVARGAGDGYTFGSGTRLTVV.

The V and J genes are TRBV28 and TRBJ1-3, with 7 bases fitting TRBD1. The V segment lost 4 bases and the J segment 0 bases; nucleotides outside the gene matches: 9. Germline values: CDR1 MDHEN, CDR2 SYDVKM. This CDR3 has 17 residues. This chain's CDR3 is CASSYPRQGLSGNTIYF. The CDR3 DNA sequence: TGTGCCAGCAGTTATCCACGACAGGGCCTCTCTGGAAACACCATATATTTT.

In this sample, this clone turned up once. The J gene is TRBJ2-2, the V gene TRBV27; 7 positions match TRBD2. J gave up 1 base and V 4 bases, and 3 bases lay outside the gene matches. The CDR3 is 15 residues long. The germline V gene encodes CDR1 MNHEY and CDR2 SMNVEV (reference sequence). The CDR3 DNA reads as TGTGCCAGCAGTTATCTAGCGGAGAACACCGGGGAGCTGTTTTTT. Protein product: CASSYLAENTGELFF.